The TCR beta chain described here comes from a study of cytomegalovirus exposure and HLA in healthy donors. Study-level information: The platform used for the roughly 130 validation repertoires matched that of the approximately 670 first-cohort repertoires, a later analysis reported.

Repertoires were generated with immunoSEQ multiplex PCR, while TCRdb's copy carries only in-frame clones and drops some. This table holds 220,000 or so clones, 83% found once. The donors were part of the approximately 120-subject validation cohort, which stood apart from the roughly 680-subject first cohort. V was pared by 6 bases and J by 11 bases, with 22 bases between. Germline V CDR1 and CDR2: SQVTM, ANQGSEA. The CDR3 contains 13 residues. This receptor was taken from a young woman in good health and CMV-seronegative. What was sequenced was PBMCs. The chain is built from TRBV29-1 and TRBJ1-1; no clear D. The CDR3 region is CSVPGGIPFGAFF. The CDR3 nucleotides are TGCAGCGTCCCGGGAGGAATTCCTTTTGGGGCTTTCTTT.